The 27 T cell receptor beta chains listed next were all sequenced from one sample in a study of cytomegalovirus exposure and HLA in healthy donors. The PCR employed 60 Vbeta primers together with 13 Jbeta primers. TCRdb's table, derived via immunoSEQ multiplex PCR, lists solely in-frame clones and lacks some. Here the sample table reports 40,000 to 50,000 clones. Material for sequencing was PBMCs. These receptors were taken from a woman between 40 and 55 years old in good health and CMV-seronegative.

The chain links TRBV5-1 to TRBJ2-5, with 7 bases aligning to TRBD1. The CDR3 has 17 residues. Germline CDR1 SGHRS, CDR2 YFSETQ. The V and J ends lost 3 bases and 4 bases, in that order; junction bases with no gene match: 15. CDR3 in amino acids: CASSSVGTDLPGETQYF. The CDR3 nucleotides are TGCGCCAGCAGCTCCGTGGGGACAGATCTACCGGGAGAGACCCAGTACTTC.

The chain uses TRBV9 and TRBJ1-1; 7 nucleotides line up with TRBD1. Trimming removed 0 bases from V and 3 bases from J; junction bases left unmatched: 8. CDR1 and CDR2 (germline): SGDLS, YYNGEE. This CDR3 has 16 residues. The DNA of the CDR3 is TGTGCCAGCAGCGTAGGAGGTAAGGGGGCTGACACTGAAGCTTTCTTT. It is translated as CASSVGGKGADTEAFF.

The V call is TRBV11-3, the J call TRBJ2-3; the match to TRBD2 covers 8 bases. The CDR3 consists of 15 residues. V shed 2 bases and J 4 bases; nucleotides not matched to a gene: 5. Germline CDR1 and CDR2: SGHNT and YENEEA. The CDR3 DNA is TGTGCCAGCAGCTTATCAGCGGGAGCAGCAGATACGCAGTATTTT. Translating it yields CASSLSAGAADTQYF.

The chain carries TRBV6-5 and TRBJ1-1, with a tentative D call TRBD1 (5 bases). CDR1 and CDR2 from the germline V gene are MNHEY and SVGAGI. Deletions cut 0 bases from V and 7 bases from J, with 18 bases between. This CDR3 has 16 residues. The CDR3 region is CASSYSWGEVDVEAFF. CDR3 sequence (DNA): TGTGCCAGCAGTTACTCTTGGGGGGAGGTTGACGTTGAAGCTTTCTTT.

The V call is TRBV19, the J call TRBJ1-1, with TRBD1 identical over 8 bases. CDR3 length: 16 amino acids. CDR1 LNHDA and CDR2 SQIVND come from the germline V gene (reference sequence). Trimming at V came to 5 bases and at J to 6 bases, leaving 14 bases not matched to a gene. CDR3 loop: CASSFGQGLASSEAFF. The CDR3 DNA follows: TGTGCCAGTAGTTTCGGACAGGGACTGGCAAGCTCTGAAGCTTTCTTT.

The V call is TRBV6-5, the J call TRBJ2-7, with a tentative D call TRBD2 (5 bases). The germline V and J ends were trimmed by 2 bases and 3 bases, with 8 bases remaining between them. This CDR3 region has 13 residues. Looked up from germline, CDR1 is MNHEY and CDR2 is SVGAGI. The CDR3 is CASSYTTNYEQYF. The DNA of the CDR3 is TGTGCCAGCAGTTACACGACTAACTACGAGCAGTACTTC.

The J gene is TRBJ1-1, the V gene TRBV6-1; D is ambiguous. Germline V gene lookup returns CDR1 MNHNS and CDR2 SASEGT. The CDR3 runs 13 residues. The germline V and J ends were trimmed by 4 bases and 5 bases, with 11 bases remaining between them. The CDR3 here is CASSVNPETEAFF. The CDR3 region has the DNA TGTGCCAGCAGTGTTAACCCGGAGACTGAAGCTTTCTTT.

V usage is TRBV4-3 and J usage is TRBJ1-2; D is perhaps TRBD1 (5 bases). Trimming pared 0 bases from V and 8 bases from J, leaving 19 bases between. The CDR3 runs 16 residues. Germline V lookup: CDR1 LGHNA, CDR2 YSLEER. The CDR3 spells CASSQDFDSGLGGYTF. The CDR3 nucleotides are TGCGCCAGCAGCCAAGACTTCGACTCGGGACTCGGGGGCTACACCTTC.

The chain couples TRBV6-5 to TRBJ1-1; unclear D gene. The V gene lost 2 bases and the J gene lost 7 bases, with 11 bases spanning the gap. From germline, CDR1 is MNHEY and CDR2 SVGAGI. This CDR3 is built from 13 residues. CDR3 protein: CASSYKEGIEAFF. CDR3 sequence (DNA): TGTGCCAGCAGTTACAAGGAGGGCATTGAAGCTTTCTTT.

J is TRBJ2-7 and V is TRBV5-5; TRBD2 is a possible D gene (6 bases). V lost 4 bases, J lost 1 base, and 9 bases lay in between. The germline V gene encodes CDR1 SGHKS and CDR2 YYEKEE (reference sequence). The CDR3 totals 13 residues. Here the CDR3 DNA reads TGTGCCAGCAGCGGAGGGATTTCCTACGAGCAGTACTTC. Its protein product is CASSGGISYEQYF.

The chain couples TRBV19 to TRBJ2-7, with D perhaps TRBD2 (6 bases). This CDR3 contains 14 residues. V was trimmed by 5 bases and J by 7 bases, leaving 18 bases between them. The V gene's germline CDR1 is LNHDA and CDR2 SQIVND (reference sequence). The CDR3 coding sequence is TGTGCCAGTAGTCCAGGGACTGTACCGTGGGAGCAGTACTTC. Translating it yields CASSPGTVPWEQYF.

The rearrangement uses TRBV29-1 and TRBJ1-1; TRBD1 might be the D (6 bases). Germline V gene sequence: CDR1 SQVTM, CDR2 ANQGSEA. The CDR3 spans 12 residues. V lost 6 bases and J lost 4, with 12 bases in between. CDR3 DNA sequence: TGCAGCGTGAACAGGGCAGGCACTGAAGCTTTCTTT. Translation gives CSVNRAGTEAFF.

The chain has TRBV7-9 and TRBJ2-1; D uncertain. This CDR3 spans 13 amino acids. The germline gives CDR1 SEHNR, CDR2 FQNEAQ (reference sequence). Trimming stripped 1 base from V and 4 bases from J, with 5 bases between. The chain's CDR3 is CASSLGSYNEQFF. The CDR3 DNA reads as TGTGCCAGCAGCTTAGGTAGTTACAATGAGCAGTTCTTC.

This chain connects TRBV6-1 to TRBJ2-3; 10 nucleotides line up with TRBD2. V lost 5 bases to trimming and J lost 0 bases; unmatched junction nucleotides: 5. The CDR3 contains 16 residues. Germline-derived CDR1 and CDR2 are MNHNS and SASEGT. CDR3 sequence (DNA): TGTGCCAGCAGTAAAGAAGCGGGAGGGAGCACAGATACGCAGTATTTT. Translation gives CASSKEAGGSTDTQYF.

The chain couples TRBV30 to TRBJ2-1; 8 bases are a match to TRBD2. Germline V gene data show CDR1 as GTSNPN and CDR2 as SVGIG (reference sequence). This CDR3 has 14 amino acids. Trimming removed 8 bases from V and 4 bases from J; junction bases left unmatched: 10. CDR3 protein: CATGGGRRYNEQFF. CDR3 nucleotides: TGTGCCACTGGGGGCGGGAGGCGATACAATGAGCAGTTCTTC. Using reference TRBV30 and TRBJ2-1 for the parts outside the CDR3, the full variable domain is SQTIHQWPATLVQPVGSPLSLECTVEGTSNPNLYWYRQAAGRGLQLLFYSVGIGQISSEVPQNLSASRPQDRQFILSSKKLLLSDSGFYLCATGGGRRYNEQFFGPGTRLTVL.

The chain combines TRBV4-3 with TRBJ2-1; TRBD2 matches 11 bases. Germline loops: CDR1 LGHNA, CDR2 YSLEER. Unmatched junction bases numbered 5, after V lost 2 bases and J lost 2 bases. CDR3 length: 17 residues. The CDR3 nucleotides read TGCGCCAGCAGCCAAACGACTAGCGGGGTTACCTACAATGAGCAGTTCTTC. Amino acids: CASSQTTSGVTYNEQFF.

The chain employs TRBV5-1 and TRBJ2-1; 7 bases align to TRBD1. Germline loops: CDR1 SGHRS, CDR2 YFSETQ. V shed 0 bases, J shed 15 bases, and the junction held 12 bases outside the gene matches. The CDR3 length is 14 residues. As DNA, the CDR3 is TGCGCCAGCAGCTTGGACAGGGGATGGAGCCTGAGGTTCTTC. This encodes CASSLDRGWSLRFF.

The J gene is TRBJ2-1, the V gene TRBV20-1, with D possibly TRBD2 on 6 matching bases. The CDR3 extends over 11 amino acids. Trimming cost V 7 bases and J 3 bases, with 7 bases left between them. The germline CDR1 and CDR2 sequences are DFQATT and SNEGSKA (reference sequence). This CDR3 is CSVADYNEQFF. The DNA of the CDR3 is TGCAGTGTAGCGGACTACAATGAGCAGTTCTTC.

This chain uses TRBV30 with TRBJ2-7; a possible D gene is TRBD2 (5 bases). V gave up 2 bases and J gave up 3 bases, with 23 bases separating them. This CDR3 contains 17 residues. CDR1 GTSNPN and CDR2 SVGIG come from the germline V gene (reference sequence). The CDR3 reads CAWSPTSTLAAHYEQYF. CDR3 coding DNA: TGTGCCTGGAGTCCTACCTCCACCCTAGCCGCCCACTACGAGCAGTACTTC. The complete variable domain, with remaining parts taken from reference TRBV30 and TRBJ2-7, reads SQTIHQWPATLVQPVGSPLSLECTVEGTSNPNLYWYRQAAGRGLQLLFYSVGIGQISSEVPQNLSASRPQDRQFILSSKKLLLSDSGFYLCAWSPTSTLAAHYEQYFGPGTRLTVT.

The chain carries TRBV7-9 and TRBJ1-4; a possible D gene is TRBD1 (5 bases). This CDR3 has 15 amino acids. V lost 5 bases and J 0 bases, leaving 10 bases between the germline ends. The germline CDR1 and CDR2 sequences are SEHNR and FQNEAQ (reference sequence). CDR3 residues: CASSAGVATNEKLFF. CDR3 DNA sequence: TGTGCCAGCAGCGCGGGGGTTGCAACTAATGAAAAACTGTTTTTT.

V is TRBV2 and J is TRBJ2-7; 8 positions agree with TRBD1. Germline assignment: CDR1 SNHLY and CDR2 FYNNEI. The V gene end was trimmed by 6 bases and the J gene end by 3 bases; junction bases not matched to a gene: 13. The CDR3 has 16 residues. The CDR3 bases are TGTGCCAGCAGACTCCCTGTAGGACAGGGACGCTACGAGCAGTACTTC. Translation gives CASRLPVGQGRYEQYF.

This chain links TRBV27 with TRBJ1-1; D ambiguous. The germline gives CDR1 MNHEY, CDR2 SMNVEV (reference sequence). V gave up 6 bases and J gave up 0 bases, with 8 bases separating them. This CDR3 is built from 13 residues. The CDR3 region has the DNA TGTGCCAGCAGAGGGAGCATGAACACTGAAGCTTTCTTT. This gives the protein CASRGSMNTEAFF.

J is TRBJ1-2 and V is TRBV4-3, with D possibly matching TRBD1 (5 bases). CDR3 length: 15 amino acids. V was clipped by 0 bases and J by 3 bases, with 11 bases between them. Germline V lookup: CDR1 LGHNA, CDR2 YSLEER. CDR3 DNA sequence: TGCGCCAGCAGCCAAGAGGCGGACAAACACTATGGCTACACCTTC. Encoded protein: CASSQEADKHYGYTF.

The J gene is TRBJ2-6, the V gene TRBV29-1, with 8 bases that match TRBD1. The CDR3 contains 18 residues. The germline V gene encodes CDR1 SQVTM and CDR2 ANQGSEA. Germline trimming cut 4 bases from V and 0 bases from J; bases unmatched to any gene: 11. This CDR3 is CSVAGEDRAYSGANVLTF. The CDR3 DNA sequence: TGCAGCGTTGCTGGAGAGGACAGGGCTTACTCTGGGGCCAACGTCCTGACTTTC.

The rearrangement uses TRBV6-5 and TRBJ2-3; 9 bases map to TRBD2. The CDR3 runs to 15 residues. J was trimmed by 1 base and V by 9 bases; bases with no gene match: 8. Germline V gene lookup returns CDR1 MNHEY and CDR2 SVGAGI. The CDR3 is CASNSGSGGTDTQYF. Here the CDR3 DNA reads TGTGCCAGTAATAGCGGGAGCGGGGGCACAGATACGCAGTATTTT.

The chain combines TRBV15 with TRBJ1-2; no reliable D call. The V end was cut by 0 bases, the J end by 6 bases, with 11 bases between. This CDR3 contains 14 residues. Per germline, CDR1 LNHNV and CDR2 YYDKDF (reference sequence). The CDR3 sequence is CATSRDRQAHGYTF. The DNA of the CDR3 is TGTGCCACCAGCAGAGATCGGCAGGCTCATGGCTACACCTTC.

The rearrangement joins TRBV6-5 to TRBJ1-2; D unclear. CDR1 MNHEY and CDR2 SVGAGI come from the germline V gene. V dropped 0 bases and J dropped 1 base, with 9 bases sitting between them. This CDR3 comprises 15 residues. CDR3: CASSYSRGVNYGYTF. The CDR3 nucleotides are TGTGCCAGCAGTTACTCGAGAGGAGTTAACTATGGCTACACCTTC.